This TCR beta chain was documented in a study of cytomegalovirus exposure and HLA in healthy donors. Whole-study results and caveats: Most TCR beta V segments were productive about 87% or about 30% of the time in an earlier analysis. Cytomegalovirus status was reportedly diagnosed by the classifier with high sensitivity and specificity. Evidence from a later analysis indicated that most CMV-associated TCR beta chains looked HLA-restricted.

The CDR3 runs 15 residues. Germline CDR1 and CDR2: SGHVS and FQNEAQ. The V and J ends lost 4 bases and 3 bases, in that order; junction bases with no gene match: 8. Primers included in the PCR were 60 Vbeta and 13 Jbeta primers. Using immunoSEQ multiplex PCR, the repertoire was profiled, and TCRdb retains in-frame clones only, with some absent. The sample holds about 180,000 clones, 65% to 85% seen once. This clone was observed once. The antigen remains unidentified. Each donor's status was that of a healthy bone marrow donor. The clonotype was recovered from a girl aged 5-17 years in good health and CMV-seropositive. The chain uses TRBV7-8 and TRBJ2-7, with 8 positions matching TRBD2. Sequencing was performed on PBMCs. CDR3 region: CASSSLAGPSYEQYF. CDR3 bases: TGTGCCAGCAGCTCATTAGCGGGACCAAGCTACGAGCAGTACTTC. Variable domain in full (rest from reference TRBV7-8 and TRBJ2-7): GAGVSQSPRYKVAKRGQDVALRCDPISGHVSLFWYQQALGQGPEFLTYFQNEAQLDKSGLPSDRFFAERPEGSVSTLKIQRTQQEDSAVYLCASSSLAGPSYEQYFGPGTRLTVT.